This TCR beta chain was sequenced during a study of T cell repertoires in cytomegalovirus infection. Study summary: Through public TCR beta signatures, both CMV infection and matching HLA type were indicated.

Study findings and constraints: HLA-C-restricted TCR beta clonotypes specific for CMV led the ex vivo response. Cumulated frequencies of public TCR beta families served to identify carriers of CMV plus the relevant HLA.

TCRdb reprocessed the reads with MiXCR, giving one entry per CDR3 protein. This repertoire shows a few hundred thousand distinct CDR3 sequences, about 42% found once; its top ten account for about 41%. A note on this clonotype: Its antigen is as yet unknown.

The CDR3 consists of 15 residues. With V trimmed by 3 bases and J by 4 bases, 7 bases remained unmatched. CDR1 is SGHTA and CDR2 is FQGNSA in the germline V gene. The V call is TRBV7-2, the J call TRBJ1-2; TRBD1 matches 8 bases. The TCR sequence derives from a human donor in good health (CMV status not recorded). Some clones in this sample may be carry-over from other donors' samples. The input for sequencing was cultured PBMCs, taken from culture after CMV antigen stimulation. Written as DNA, the CDR3 is TGTGCCAGCAGCTTTACCAGGGGGCAGGCCTATGGCTACACCTTC. This codes for CASSFTRGQAYGYTF.